This TCR beta chain was documented in a study of STAT5B mutations in CD4+ large granular lymphocyte leukemia. The repertoire was sequenced with immunoSEQ multiplex PCR; TCRdb's copy has only in-frame clones and lacks some. The sample includes roughly 19,000 clones, 70% of them seen just once. The CDR3 consists of 15 residues. The ends lost 6 bases at V and 6 bases at J; junction bases unmatched: 4. CDR1 and CDR2 from the germline V gene are MGHDK and SYGVNS. The sample was CD4+ T cells from blood buffy coats. This receptor was taken from a human donor in good health. The chain is built from TRBV25-1 and TRBJ2-1; 14 bases agree with TRBD2. CDR3 DNA sequence: TGTGCCAGCAGCAAAGGGACTAGCGGGGGCAATGAGCAGTTCTTC. Amino acids: CASSKGTSGGNEQFF.